One TCR beta chain is described in this entry. Its antigen is unknown. The CD4+ fraction was divided into a CD45RA+ naive subset and a CD45RA-negative memory subset. This record belongs to a study of shared clonotypes between healthy human individuals. General study results and limits: Clonotype sharing among donors was expected to depend on sequencing depth.

Per germline, CDR1 GTSNPN and CDR2 SVGIG (reference sequence). The length of the CDR3 is 17 residues. Trimming removed 0 bases from V and 7 bases from J, with 21 bases in between. Study processing details: From ImmunoSEQ came sequences covering only the junction and carrying no quality scores, so filtering differed. TCRdb's table, derived via immunoSEQ multiplex PCR, lists solely in-frame clones and lacks some. Clone size and V and J calls were adopted from that table, with D and trimming inferred from the DNA. The sample has about 2.4 million clones, just over 90% seen once. Material for sequencing was naive CD4+ T cells sorted from blood. Subset specified: CD45RA+ positively selected. This TCR was recovered from a man aged 18 to 29 in good health. The chain is built from TRBV30 and TRBJ2-2; D may be TRBD1 or TRBD2 (6 bases each). CDR3 residues: CAWSVRRWGARGGELFF. The CDR3 nucleotides are TGTGCCTGGAGTGTACGGCGATGGGGGGCCCGGGGCGGGGAGCTGTTTTTT.